Below, 15 T cell receptor beta chains from the same sample are listed, as sequenced in a study of blood T cells in healthy people across ages. Next came a second PCR, run for roughly 6 to 11 cycles, which used a sample-barcoded 5' primer along with a J-beta primer mix. MiXCR, run by TCRdb on the 5' RACE reads, gives a single entry per CDR3 protein. The sample lists around 800,000 distinct CDR3 sequences, around 50% seen once, with around 18% in the top ten. Sequenced material: blood. These receptors originate from an elderly man in good health.

The chain joins TRBV3-1 to TRBJ1-2; a possible D gene is TRBD1 (6 bases). The CDR3 has 15 amino acids. Germline values: CDR1 LGHDT, CDR2 YNNKEL (reference sequence). The V end was cut by 4 bases, the J end by 1 base, with 13 bases between. Here the CDR3 reads CASSPGDWINYGYTF. The CDR3 DNA follows: TGTGCCAGCAGCCCAGGGGATTGGATTAACTATGGCTACACCTTC. Full variable domain (missing parts from reference TRBV3-1 and TRBJ1-2): DTAVSQTPKYLVTQMGNDKSIKCEQNLGHDTMYWYKQDSKKFLKIMFSYNNKELIINETVPNRFSPKSPDKAHLNLHINSLELGDSAVYFCASSPGDWINYGYTFGSGTRLTVV.

This clonotype was seen ten or more times. The CDR3 loop reads CASSFKPSDTDTQYF. As DNA, the CDR3 is TGTGCCAGCAGCTTCAAACCCTCAGACACAGATACGCAGTATTTT. The chain recombines TRBV7-3 with TRBJ2-3; D not resolved. CDR3 length: 15 residues. Germline V gives CDR1 SGHTA, CDR2 FQGTGA. Trimming cost V 3 bases and J 2 bases, with 12 bases left between them.

This chain connects TRBV29-1 to TRBJ2-1; 8 bases line up with TRBD1. The germline V gene encodes CDR1 SQVTM and CDR2 ANQGSEA. There are 14 residues in the CDR3. Unmatched junction bases numbered 8, after V lost 3 bases and J lost 7 bases. The CDR3 nucleotides read TGCAGCGTTGATGACAGGGGATTCTCTAATGAGCAGTTCTTC. Translating it yields CSVDDRGFSNEQFF.

This clonotype was picked up a small number of times. The chain couples TRBV4-1 to TRBJ1-5, with 10 bases lining up with TRBD1. Germline loops: CDR1 MGHRA, CDR2 YSYEKL. The CDR3 runs 15 residues. V trimming: 1 base; J trimming: 7 bases; junction bases outside the gene matches: 4. The CDR3 reads CASSQGQGARQPQHF. The CDR3 DNA sequence: TGCGCCAGCAGCCAAGGACAGGGGGCCAGGCAGCCCCAGCATTTT.

About this clonotype: One junction end does not reproduce the germline sequence, and a read error may be involved. The chain has TRBV14 and TRBJ2-5; 8 positions match TRBD2. Near its end, the DNA agrees better with TRBJ2-7, so the J call may be wrong. CDR3 length: 17 residues. Germline values: CDR1 SGHDN, CDR2 FVKESK. The CDR3 DNA is TGTACCAGCAGCCAAGGTCGGGAGGCGGAGCGGGAGAACGAGCAGTACTTC. It codes for CTSSQGREAERENEQYF.

About this clonotype: Its ends do not fully match the called genes, so a read error is possible. The V and J genes are TRBV5-1 and TRBJ1-2, with 8 nucleotides matching TRBD1. CDR1 and CDR2 (germline): SGHRS, YFSETQ. The CDR3 is 15 amino acids. CDR3 DNA sequence: TGCGCCAGCAACTTGGGACAGGTCCCTACCTATGGCTACACCTTC. This translates into CASNLGQVPTYGYTF.

This clonotype appeared many times. The chain employs TRBV7-2 and TRBJ2-5; a weak D match, TRBD2 (6 bases). V was shortened by 1 base and J by 10 bases, with 16 bases between the two germline ends. The CDR3 contains 14 residues. Germline V gene lookup returns CDR1 SGHTA and CDR2 FQGNSA. This CDR3 reads CASSLVAGYEVQYF. CDR3 DNA: TGTGCCAGCAGCTTAGTTGCGGGATACGAGGTCCAGTACTTC.

In its sample, this clonotype was seen a few times. The chain is built from TRBV12-3 or TRBV12-4 and TRBJ2-5; no clear D. Trimming removed 6 bases at V and 1 base at J, with 9 bases between. CDR3 length equals 13 residues. The CDR3 reads CASRGWSQETQYF. The CDR3 bases are TGTGCCAGCAGAGGGTGGAGCCAAGAGACCCAGTACTTC.

Here the CDR3 reads CASSEGSRAYEQYF. Here the CDR3 DNA reads TGCGCCAGCAGCGAGGGTTCTAGGGCCTACGAGCAGTACTTC. V usage is TRBV5-1 and J usage is TRBJ2-7; D may be TRBD2 (5 bases). The length of the CDR3 is 14 residues. Germline V gene sequence: CDR1 SGHRS, CDR2 YFSETQ. V lost 4 bases, J lost 2 bases, and 13 bases lay in between.

V and J are TRBV5-5 and TRBJ2-5, with a possible D match to TRBD1 (6 bases). Looked up from germline, CDR1 is SGHKS and CDR2 is YYEKEE (reference sequence). The V and J ends lost 0 bases and 2 bases respectively, with 14 bases between them. This CDR3 contains 16 residues. The CDR3 loop reads CASSLVTGGGQETQYF. The CDR3 region has the DNA TGTGCCAGCAGCTTGGTGACAGGTGGGGGTCAAGAGACCCAGTACTTC.

The V gene is TRBV2, the J gene TRBJ1-5; D is ambiguous. Per the germline V gene, CDR1 is SNHLY and CDR2 is FYNNEI. This CDR3 has 15 amino acids. The V and J ends lost 2 bases and 0 bases respectively, with 8 bases between them. CDR3 residues: CASSESAASNQPQHF. The CDR3 DNA is TGTGCCAGCAGTGAAAGTGCCGCTAGCAATCAGCCCCAGCATTTT. The entire variable domain, with the rest obtained from reference TRBV2 and TRBJ1-5, is as follows: EPEVTQTPSHQVTQMGQEVILRCVPISNHLYFYWYRQILGQKVEFLVSFYNNEISEKSEIFDDQFSVERPDGSNFTLKIRSTKLEDSAMYFCASSESAASNQPQHFGDGTRLSIL.

In this sample, this clonotype turned up a few times. The chain carries TRBV7-9 and TRBJ2-1; TRBD2 matches at 14 bases. The CDR3 contains 15 residues. Germline values: CDR1 SEHNR, CDR2 FQNEAQ (reference sequence). The junction had 6 bases not matched to a gene; V was cut back by 6 bases and J by 8 bases. CDR3 amino acids: CASRAGTSGSYEQFF. The CDR3 DNA reads TGTGCCAGCAGGGCCGGGACTAGCGGGAGCTATGAGCAGTTCTTC.

This chain links TRBV29-1 with TRBJ1-2; maybe TRBD1 (5 bases). Trimming cost V 3 bases and J 6 bases, with 14 bases left between them. The CDR3 has 13 amino acids. Germline CDR1 reads SQVTM; CDR2 reads ANQGSEA. The CDR3 bases are TGCAGCGTTGAGGGGCAGGGACCGCATGGCTACACCTTC. This codes for CSVEGQGPHGYTF.

This clonotype turned up a few times. The chain couples TRBV4-3 to TRBJ1-2, with TRBD1 matching 8 bases. V was pared by 0 bases and J by 8 bases, with 8 bases of the junction left unmatched. CDR1 is LGHNA, CDR2 YSLEER, per germline. The CDR3 is 15 residues long. The CDR3 nucleotides read TGCGCCAGCAGCCAAGATCTACAGGGGGGCGGGGGCTACACCTTC. It encodes CASSQDLQGGGGYTF.

This rearrangement joins TRBV14 to TRBJ1-1; 7 nucleotides agree with TRBD1. Germline CDR1 reads SGHDN; CDR2 reads FVKESK. This CDR3 spans 15 amino acids. Trimming cost V 4 bases and J 0 bases; bases outside gene matches: 5. The CDR3 reads CASSRNRGLNTEAFF. The CDR3 DNA sequence: TGTGCCAGCAGCCGAAACAGGGGATTGAACACTGAAGCTTTCTTT.